This TCR beta chain was captured by sequencing in a study of cytomegalovirus exposure and HLA in healthy donors. The CDR3 contains 16 residues. Per germline, CDR1 SGDLS and CDR2 YYNGEE. J lost 1 base, V lost 4 bases, and 7 bases had no gene match. The PCR used 60 Vbeta and 13 Jbeta primers. The assay was immunoSEQ multiplex PCR, and TCRdb's table has in-frame clones only and misses some. The sample lists about 190,000 clones; approximately 80% were seen once. The sample consisted of PBMCs. The chain links TRBV9 to TRBJ2-2; TRBD2 matches 7 bases. The TCR comes from a woman in her thirties in good health and CMV-seropositive. The CDR3 DNA reads TGTGCCAGCAGCCCCCGGACTAGTTGGAACACCGGGGAGCTGTTTTTT. Its protein is CASSPRTSWNTGELFF.